The subject of this entry is one T cell receptor (beta chain). Antigen: not known. No conserved phenylalanine or tryptophan ends this CDR3, so it is likely a read error. The DNA is omitted, as the CDR3 cannot be located on it reliably, and the CDR3 follows TCRdb's listing. Breast cancer patients provided tissue from their axillary draining lymph nodes. This specimen belongs to a study of breast tumors, draining lymph nodes, adjacent tissues. Points from the study as a whole: Data only fit, rather than demonstrated, lymph node origin of most tumor T cells.

CDR1 is DFQATT and CDR2 is SNEGSKA in the germline V gene (reference sequence). The CDR3 sequence runs 8 residues, both termini included. Each CDR3 protein is one row after TCRdb ran MiXCR on the multiplex PCR reads. The data contain about 94,000 distinct CDR3 sequences, roughly 28% of them singletons. The sequenced sample consisted of axillary lymph node tissue. V gene TRBV20-1 combines with J gene TRBJ1-3; the DNA was not compared with TRBD1, the D call given in the table. The sequence came from a female donor with breast cancer. Some clones in this sample may be carry-over from other donors' samples. The CDR3 reads CSATGGRI.